These T cell receptor beta chains were read from a single sample in a study of OX40 agonist ivuxolimab in advanced cancers. TCRdb's table, derived via immunoSEQ multiplex PCR, lists solely in-frame clones and lacks some. This table has about 58,000 clones, around four fifths appearing once. The sample consisted of CD4+ or CD8+ T cells sorted from blood, taken in a trial of the OX40 agonist ivuxolimab. These receptors were taken from an adult with an advanced solid tumor such as melanoma, head and neck, liver or kidney cancer. Both conserved end residues are part of each CDR3. D genes are given only for firm matches. Clone size is given for some rows only: seen once, a few or many times, or a class if the clone is expanded.

j_call | v_call | clone_size | cdr3_length | d_call | cdr3_nt | cdr3_aa
TRBJ1-4 | TRBV19 | once | 14 | . | TGTGCCAGTAGTGACATGTGGCTTGATGAAAAACTGTTTTTT | CASSDMWLDEKLFF
TRBJ1-3 | TRBV19 | . | 19 | TRBD1 | TGTGCCAGTACCCACGTCGCCGGGACAGGGACCAGCTCTGGAAACACCATATATTTT | CASTHVAGTGTSSGNTIYF
TRBJ2-7 | TRBV6-5 | . | 12 | . | TGTGCCAGCAGCCGGGGCGGACTAGAGCAGTACTTC | CASSRGGLEQYF
TRBJ1-2 | TRBV6-5 | . | 15 | . | TGTGCCAGCAGTCTCGGGACACTTGAAAAGTATGGCTACACCTTC | CASSLGTLEKYGYTF
TRBJ2-2 | TRBV11-2 | . | 18 | TRBD1 | TGTGCCAGCAGCTTAGATAGGGGGCGGGTCAGAGGAACCGGGGAGCTGTTTTTT | CASSLDRGRVRGTGELFF
TRBJ2-5 | TRBV11-2 | . | 16 | TRBD1 | TGTGCCAGCAGCTTAGGGGACAGGGGGCTGGGGGAGACCCAGTACTTC | CASSLGDRGLGETQYF
TRBJ1-5 | TRBV7-2 | . | 15 | TRBD1 | TGTGCCAGCAGCTTATTGGGGACAGGCAATCGGCCCCAGCATTTT | CASSLLGTGNRPQHF
TRBJ2-1 | TRBV6-6 | . | 12 | . | TGTGCCAGCAGTTACTCCCTGAAGGGGCAGTTCTTC | CASSYSLKGQFF
TRBJ2-5 | TRBV5-1 | . | 17 | . | TGCGCCAGCAGCTTGTTCCCGTCAACCGGGGCCGCAGAGACCCAGTACTTC | CASSLFPSTGAAETQYF
TRBJ2-2 | TRBV28 | . | 13 | . | TGTGCCAGCAGGAGGGAATTACGGGGGGAGCTGTTTTTT | CASRRELRGELFF
TRBJ1-6 | TRBV5-1 | once | 14 | . | TGCGCCAGCAGCTCCGGGACGCTAAATTCACCCCTCCACTTT | CASSSGTLNSPLHF
TRBJ2-7 | TRBV19 | once | 15 | TRBD1 | TGTGCCAGTAGGAAAAGACAGGGGGACTCCTACGAGCAGTACTTC | CASRKRQGDSYEQYF
TRBJ2-2 | TRBV5-4 | . | 14 | . | TGTGCCAGCCTACCCGGGGCGGACACCGGGGAGCTGTTTTTT | CASLPGADTGELFF
TRBJ1-4 | TRBV18 | . | 18 | . | TGTGCCAGCTCACCATCCGAAGGAATCTTTGCAACTAATGAAAAACTGTTTTTT | CASSPSEGIFATNEKLFF
TRBJ2-7 | TRBV18 | . | 14 | . | TGTGCCAGCTCACCGGAATGGGGGATCTACGAGCAGTACTTC | CASSPEWGIYEQYF
TRBJ1-2 | TRBV4-3 | . | 15 | TRBD1 | TGCGCCAGCAGCCAAGGGACAGGGGGGAACTATGGCTACACCTTC | CASSQGTGGNYGYTF
TRBJ2-7 | TRBV5-1 | . | 14 | . | TGCGCCAGCAGAGGCCAGTTTAACTCCTACGAGCAGTACTTC | CASRGQFNSYEQYF
TRBJ2-7 | TRBV5-1 | . | 20 | . | TGCGCCAGCAGCTTACCCCGGGACTCCCAGAGTGAGGGGGGCCTCTACGAGCAGTACTTC | CASSLPRDSQSEGGLYEQYF
TRBJ1-5 | TRBV4-1 | . | 18 | TRBD1 | TGCGCCAGCAGCCGGGGGGCGGCCAGGGGGCGACGAAATCAGCCCCAGCATTTT | CASSRGAARGRRNQPQHF
TRBJ2-3 | TRBV5-1 | . | 16 | TRBD1 | TGCGCGAGTGGGACAGGTCTATTCCCTAGCACAGATACGCAGTATTTT | CASGTGLFPSTDTQYF
TRBJ1-5 | TRBV15 | . | 14 | . | TGTGCCACCAGCAGCCGGTATAGCAATCAGCCCCAGCATTTT | CATSSRYSNQPQHF
TRBJ1-3 | TRBV6-1 | . | 16 | . | TGTGCCAGCAGTGAAGACATTTCCATCTCTGGAAACACCATATATTTT | CASSEDISISGNTIYF
TRBJ1-5 | TRBV7-9 | . | 14 | . | TGTGCCAGCAGCTTTCCCGGGGGAAATCAGCCCCAGCATTTT | CASSFPGGNQPQHF
TRBJ2-5 | TRBV10-3 | . | 15 | . | TGTGCCATCAGTCGAGCGGACGGCTTACAAGAGACCCAGTACTTC | CAISRADGLQETQYF
TRBJ2-2 | TRBV7-3 | . | 13 | . | TGTGCCAGCAGCTTCTCCGGGACCGGGGAGCTGTTTTTT | CASSFSGTGELFF
TRBJ2-3 | TRBV11-2 | once | 17 | TRBD2 | TGTGCCAGCAGCTTACTAGCGGGGGCCCCTACCACAGATACGCAGTATTTT | CASSLLAGAPTTDTQYF
TRBJ1-2 | TRBV7-2 | once | 14 | . | TGTGCCAGCACCGACCGGGCTCTCACCCAGGGCTACACCTTC | CASTDRALTQGYTF
TRBJ2-7 | TRBV9 | . | 14 | . | TGTGCCAGCAGCCCGACGACAGGCCCCTACGAGCAGTACTTC | CASSPTTGPYEQYF
TRBJ1-1 | TRBV7-8 | . | 13 | . | TGTGCCAGCAGCTGGGTTGGGAACACTGAAGCTTTCTTT | CASSWVGNTEAFF
TRBJ1-2 | TRBV5-6 | few | 14 | . | TGTGCCAGCAGCTTGATGGGCAGCAACTATGGCTACACCTTC | CASSLMGSNYGYTF
TRBJ2-1 | TRBV6-6 | . | 14 | TRBD1 | TGTGCCAGCAGGGGACAGGGTTTTTACAATGAGCAGTTCTTC | CASRGQGFYNEQFF
TRBJ2-1 | TRBV7-2 | . | 17 | TRBD2 | TGTGCCAGCAGTGACTATAGCGGGGGCCGCTCCTACAATGAGCAGTTCTTC | CASSDYSGGRSYNEQFF
TRBJ2-7 | TRBV11-1 | . | 15 | . | TGTGCCAGCAGCTTAGGTGGCAGAAACTCCTACGAGCAGTACTTC | CASSLGGRNSYEQYF
TRBJ2-5 | TRBV6-5 | . | 14 | . | TGTGCCAGCCAAAGAGGGGGGTCGTCCGAGACCCAGTACTTC | CASQRGGSSETQYF
TRBJ2-7 | TRBV7-6 | few | 18 | TRBD2 | TGTGCCAGCAGCCCAAACCCCACGACTAGCGGCTTCTCCTACGAGCAGTACTTC | CASSPNPTTSGFSYEQYF
TRBJ1-6 | TRBV2 | few | 14 | . | TGTGCCAGCAGTTTCTCCTTCTTTAATTCACCCCTCCACTTT | CASSFSFFNSPLHF
TRBJ2-2 | TRBV27 | once | 16 | . | TGTGCCAGCAGTTTAATGGCGTCACTCAACACCGGGGAGCTGTTTTTT | CASSLMASLNTGELFF
TRBJ1-2 | TRBV14 | once | 15 | TRBD1 | TGTGCCAGCAGCCAGACAGGGGGCGCCTTCGGTGGCTACACCTTC | CASSQTGGAFGGYTF
TRBJ2-7 | TRBV5-1 | . | 15 | . | TGCGCCAGCAGCTCGGGTGGCGTCAAAGGCTACGAGCAGTACTTC | CASSSGGVKGYEQYF
TRBJ1-5 | TRBV19 | . | 14 | TRBD1 | TGTGCCAGTATCCCCAGGGGGAGCAATCAGCCCCAGCATTTT | CASIPRGSNQPQHF
TRBJ2-1 | TRBV5-4 | . | 14 | . | TGTGCCAGCAGCTTGGCCGGGGACTACAATGAGCAGTTCTTC | CASSLAGDYNEQFF
TRBJ1-2 | TRBV29-1 | . | 11 | . | TGCACCGCTTCGCTGGACTATGGCTACACCTTC | CTASLDYGYTF
TRBJ2-3 | TRBV2 | . | 15 | TRBD2 | TGTGCCAGCAGGCCTAGCGGGGGATCGTTGGATACGCAGTATTTT | CASRPSGGSLDTQYF
TRBJ2-2 | TRBV11-3 | once | 16 | TRBD1 | TGTGCCAGCAGCTTCGGGACAGGGGGAGACACCGGGGAGCTGTTTTTT | CASSFGTGGDTGELFF
TRBJ2-3 | TRBV4-2 | . | 16 | TRBD2 | TGTGCCAGCAGCCAGTTAGCGGGGCCGAGCACAGATACGCAGTATTTT | CASSQLAGPSTDTQYF
TRBJ1-6 | TRBV6-1 | . | 14 | TRBD1 | TGTGCCAGCAACACGGACAGGGCCAGGTCACCCCTCCACTTT | CASNTDRARSPLHF
TRBJ1-5 | TRBV6-1 | . | 17 | . | TGTGCCAGCAGTGTCAACAGCATAGGGCATAGCAATCAGCCCCAGCATTTT | CASSVNSIGHSNQPQHF
TRBJ1-3 | TRBV9 | . | 14 | . | TGTGCCAGCAGCGTAGCGTTTCCTGGAAACACCATATATTTT | CASSVAFPGNTIYF
TRBJ2-3 | TRBV11-2 | . | 16 | TRBD1 | TGTGCCAGCAGCTCCAGTAACAGGGGAGCAGGAGATACGCAGTATTTT | CASSSSNRGAGDTQYF
TRBJ1-1 | TRBV25-1 | . | 14 | TRBD1 | TGTGCCAGCAGTTTGACAGGGGCCTACACTGAAGCTTTCTTT | CASSLTGAYTEAFF
TRBJ1-1 | TRBV7-8 | . | 12 | TRBD1 | TGTGCCAGCAGCTTGGGACAGGCCGAGACTTTCTTT | CASSLGQAETFF
TRBJ1-2 | TRBV27 | . | 16 | TRBD1 | TGTGCCAGCAGTTTATCGAGGGGGACAGGTCTAACGTTACACACCTTC | CASSLSRGTGLTLHTF
TRBJ1-6 | TRBV4-3 | once | 16 | . | TGCGCCAGCAAAAGAAGAGGCGGACGGAACGATTCACCCCTCCACTTT | CASKRRGGRNDSPLHF
TRBJ2-1 | TRBV4-3 | . | 13 | . | TGCGCCAGCAGCCAAGATAGGGGTTATGAGCAGTTCTTC | CASSQDRGYEQFF
TRBJ2-2 | TRBV27 | few | 16 | . | TGTGCCAGCAGACTTCGGGTAGTAGGGAACACCGGGGAGCTGTTTTTT | CASRLRVVGNTGELFF
TRBJ2-7 | TRBV30 | . | 14 | . | TGTGCCTGGATGACGGGGGGCTCCCACGGCGAGCAGTACTTC | CAWMTGGSHGEQYF
TRBJ2-2 | TRBV11-1 | . | 16 | . | TGTGCCAGCAGCCAGGCAGGGCGGGGCGGCACCGGGGAGCTGTTTTTT | CASSQAGRGGTGELFF
TRBJ1-1 | TRBV7-9 | . | 14 | . | TGTGCCAGCAGCTTAGTAGGGGCCGACACTGAAGCTTTCTTT | CASSLVGADTEAFF
TRBJ1-1 | TRBV2 | . | 15 | TRBD1 | TGTGCCAGCAGTTCCCAGGGACAGGTGAACACTGAAGCTTTCTTT | CASSSQGQVNTEAFF
TRBJ1-5 | TRBV19 | . | 17 | . | TGTGCCAGTAGGGGATGGGTCCGAGGCCAAAGCAATCAGCCCCAGCATTTT | CASRGWVRGQSNQPQHF